The TCR beta chain described here comes from a study of control samples from healthy donors and cancer patients (TCRdb year 2020). From V the trimming removes 4 bases and from J it removes 5 bases, while the gene matches leave 19 bases of the junction unaccounted for. Its CDR3 holds 20 amino acids, cysteine through phenylalanine. The DNA shown is the 60-base CDR3, in frame from base 1. The germline V gene (reference sequence) sets CDR1 to LGHDT and CDR2 to YNNKEL. Library preparation was by the immunoSEQ multiplex PCR assay. TCRdb obtained this table from immuneACCESS and retained in-frame rearrangements with V and J assigned. These tables miss some clones; where compared with another copy, unresolved V genes account for less than half of the shortfall, and the remainder is unexplained. The sample data list around 120,000 clones, and roughly 92% of these were observed just once. The ten top clones hold roughly 2.6% of the sample.

Of note for this clone: Its antigen is still unknown. Base qualities are not provided; no much larger clone lies one nucleotide away.

The clonotype originates from a man aged 30-40 years in good health. The V and J segments used are TRBV3-1 (or the pseudogene TRBV3-2) and TRBJ2-3; a stretch of 12 junction bases matches TRBD2. Sequenced: blood. The DNA sequence is as follows: TGTGCCAGCAGCCTTAGGGCGCGGACTAGCGGGGTCTTATCAGTAGATACGCAGTATTTT. Its translation is CASSLRARTSGVLSVDTQYF.